Below, 22 T cell receptor beta chains from the same sample are listed, as sequenced in a study of T cell responses to AZD1222 COVID-19 vaccine. Sequenced by immunoSEQ multiplex PCR; TCRdb stores in-frame clones only, minus some. Found here are 100,000 to 150,000 clones, less than 95% of them singletons; the top ten hold 4.4%. The sequenced sample was peripheral blood, obtained on day 0 of MenACWY control vaccination. All receptors derive from an adult in good health.

Here the CDR3 DNA reads TGTGCCAGCGGTTCAGGGGCCTCTCCCACAGATACGCAGTATTTT. Protein sequence: CASGSGASPTDTQYF. The V call is TRBV6-2 or TRBV6-3, the J call TRBJ2-3; tentative D call: TRBD1 (6 bases). Germline loops: CDR1 MNHEY, CDR2 SVGEGT. The CDR3 length is 15 residues. V was pared by 8 bases and J by 2 bases, with 17 bases between.

The chain carries TRBV19 and TRBJ2-3, with D uncertain. CDR1 LNHDA and CDR2 SQIVND come from the germline V gene (reference sequence). The CDR3 loop spans 15 amino acids. V dropped 4 bases and J dropped 2 bases, with 13 bases sitting between them. CDR3 protein: CASSKQAQLTDTQYF. For the CDR3, the DNA is TGTGCCAGTAGTAAGCAGGCGCAACTCACAGATACGCAGTATTTT.

CDR3 sequence reads: CASSLGGGLNTEAFF. The CDR3 coding sequence is TGTGCCAGCAGCTTAGGAGGGGGATTGAACACTGAAGCTTTCTTT. The chain is built from TRBV7-9 and TRBJ1-1; weak D call: TRBD1 (6 bases). Per germline, CDR1 SEHNR and CDR2 FQNEAQ (reference sequence). V lost 1 base and J 0 bases, leaving 9 bases between the germline ends. This CDR3 comprises 15 residues.

The chain couples TRBV10-3 to TRBJ2-7, with 8 positions matching TRBD1. Trimming at V came to 2 bases and at J to 7 bases, leaving 13 bases not matched to a gene. Germline assignment: CDR1 ENHRY and CDR2 SYGVKD. This CDR3 contains 16 residues. For the CDR3, the DNA is TGTGCCATCAGTGAGCCGCGAGCAGGGGGCTCGAGGGAGCAGTACTTC. Translated: CAISEPRAGGSREQYF.

This chain connects TRBV18 to TRBJ2-3; TRBD2 matches 9 bases. After removal of 8 bases from V and 5 bases from J, the junction contained 8 bases not matched to a gene. Germline loops: CDR1 KGHSH, CDR2 LQKENI. The CDR3 is made up of 14 amino acids. In DNA form, the CDR3 reads TGTGCCAGCACAAAGGGACTAGCAGAAGATACGCAGTATTTT. It codes for CASTKGLAEDTQYF.

The chain recombines TRBV7-9 with TRBJ2-3; TRBD2 agrees at 12 bases. Germline CDR1 is SEHNR and CDR2 is FQNEAQ (reference sequence). The junction had 3 bases not matched to a gene; V was cut back by 1 base and J by 4 bases. The CDR3 has 16 amino acids. CDR3 nucleotide sequence: TGTGCCAGCAGCTTAGGGACTAGCGGGATTTCAGATACGCAGTATTTT. It translates to CASSLGTSGISDTQYF.

The chain combines TRBV24-1 with TRBJ2-2, with TRBD2 identical over 10 bases. V lost 3 bases to trimming and J lost 4 bases; unmatched junction nucleotides: 7. Germline CDR1 reads KGHDR; CDR2 reads SFDVKD. The CDR3 runs 17 residues. Here the CDR3 reads CATSDLAAGGPTGELFF. In nucleotides, the CDR3 is TGTGCCACCAGTGATCTGGCAGCGGGGGGGCCCACCGGGGAGCTGTTTTTT.

This chain connects TRBV28 to TRBJ1-6, with D perhaps matching TRBD1 (5 bases). Germline assignment: CDR1 MDHEN and CDR2 SYDVKM. This CDR3 contains 14 residues. The V and J ends lost 2 bases and 10 bases respectively, with 12 bases between them. The CDR3 loop is CASSLRQLFSPLHF. The CDR3 nucleotides read TGTGCCAGCAGTTTAAGACAGCTCTTCTCACCCCTCCACTTT.

The V and J genes are TRBV6-5 and TRBJ2-1; the match to TRBD1 covers 11 bases. CDR1 is MNHEY and CDR2 is SVGAGI in the germline V gene. The CDR3 runs to 15 residues. Losses at the gene ends were 3 bases for V and 8 bases for J; bases not matched to a gene: 6. The CDR3 region has the DNA TGTGCCAGCAGTTATTGGGACAGGGGGTACGATGAGCAGTTCTTC. Translation gives CASSYWDRGYDEQFF.

The chain has TRBV7-8 and TRBJ2-6; the D gene is possibly TRBD1 (6 bases). From germline, CDR1 is SGHVS and CDR2 FQNEAQ. CDR3 length: 18 residues. Trimming pared 7 bases from V and 0 bases from J, leaving 19 bases between. The CDR3 DNA is TGTGCCAGCACTCTTTACGGACAGTTCGACTCTGGGGCCAACGTCCTGACTTTC. It is translated as CASTLYGQFDSGANVLTF.

The CDR3 is CASSQVEGNTEAFF. Written as DNA, the CDR3 is TGTGCCAGCAGCCAAGTTGAGGGGAACACTGAAGCTTTCTTT. The chain is built from TRBV4-2 and TRBJ1-1, with D hard to call. Looked up from germline, CDR1 is LGHNA and CDR2 is YNFKEQ. V gave up 1 base and J gave up 1 base, with 7 bases separating them. The CDR3 runs to 14 residues.

This sequence joins TRBV5-6 and TRBJ1-5; D gene uncertain. The length of the CDR3 is 14 residues. Germline V gene data show CDR1 as SGHDT and CDR2 as YYEEEE. Between the trimmed V and J ends, which lost 3 bases and 0 bases, there was a span of 7 bases. The CDR3 nucleotides are TGTGCCAGCAGCTACGGGGATAGCAATCAGCCCCAGCATTTT. Its protein product is CASSYGDSNQPQHF.

The V call is TRBV28, the J call TRBJ1-4; possible D gene TRBD1, 5 bases. V lost 7 bases to trimming and J lost 7 bases, with 19 bases between them. The CDR3 sequence is 15 residues long. Germline CDR1 and CDR2: MDHEN and SYDVKM. CDR3 coding DNA: TGTGCCAGCACCTTGGGGGGGTCGCTGGCTGAAAAACTGTTTTTT. The encoded protein is CASTLGGSLAEKLFF.

This chain connects TRBV3-1 (or the pseudogene TRBV3-2) to TRBJ1-4; maybe TRBD1 (5 bases). Germline V CDR1 and CDR2: LGHDT, YNNKEL (reference sequence). Trimming left V 4 bases short and J 14 bases short, with 17 bases between. The CDR3 is 13 amino acids. The CDR3 loop reads CASSRNEGTFLFF. As DNA, the CDR3 is TGTGCCAGCAGCCGAAACGAAGGGACGTTCCTGTTTTTT.

The chain has TRBV19 and TRBJ2-1; TRBD2 matches at 16 bases. The V segment lost 4 bases and the J segment 8 bases; nucleotides outside the gene matches: 8. The CDR3 extends over 17 amino acids. CDR1 and CDR2 (germline): LNHDA, SQIVND (reference sequence). The CDR3 is CASSKGLAGGRGDEQFF. The CDR3, as DNA: TGTGCCAGTAGTAAGGGACTAGCGGGAGGGCGAGGAGATGAGCAGTTCTTC.

This clone was seen once. The chain is built from TRBV3-1 (or the pseudogene TRBV3-2) and TRBJ2-5; D not resolved. Trimming pared 1 base from V and 4 bases from J, leaving 10 bases between. CDR1 and CDR2 from the germline V gene are LGHDT and YNNKEL (reference sequence). The CDR3 sequence is 14 residues long. CDR3 loop: CASSQAADGETQYF. Here the CDR3 DNA reads TGTGCCAGCAGCCAAGCCGCTGATGGAGAGACCCAGTACTTC.

The rearrangement uses TRBV27 and TRBJ2-7, with TRBD2 identical over 8 bases. Germline values: CDR1 MNHEY, CDR2 SMNVEV (reference sequence). V lost 0 bases to trimming and J lost 2 bases; unmatched junction nucleotides: 3. This CDR3 spans 15 amino acids. Here the CDR3 DNA reads TGTGCCAGCAGTTTATCTTGGCGGGAGGCCTACGAGCAGTACTTC. Protein: CASSLSWREAYEQYF.

This clone was seen just once. The chain is built from TRBV2 and TRBJ2-4; D tentatively reads TRBD1 or TRBD2 (5 bases each). This CDR3 is built from 15 residues. Trimming removed 8 bases from V and 0 bases from J, with 14 bases in between. Germline V CDR1 and CDR2: SNHLY, FYNNEI. CDR3 sequence reads: CASRGTEVAKNIQYF. CDR3 coding DNA: TGTGCCAGCCGAGGGACCGAAGTAGCCAAAAACATTCAGTACTTC.

V gene TRBV5-1 combines with J gene TRBJ2-3, with 7 bases that match TRBD2. The CDR3 spans 18 residues. In germline, CDR1 is SGHRS, CDR2 YFSETQ. V trimming: 0 bases; J trimming: 0 bases; junction bases outside the gene matches: 10. CDR3 nucleotides: TGCGCCAGCAGCTTGGCTCGCGGGGGTCGTCCTAGCACAGATACGCAGTATTTT. Its protein is CASSLARGGRPSTDTQYF.

The genes are TRBV14 and TRBJ2-5; TRBD2 agrees at 10 bases. Trimming removed 2 bases from V and 5 bases from J; junction bases left unmatched: 11. CDR3 length: 17 residues. The germline V gene encodes CDR1 SGHDN and CDR2 FVKESK. This CDR3 reads CASSQPVSSGSLETQYF. The CDR3 DNA sequence: TGTGCCAGCAGCCAACCGGTTTCTAGCGGGAGTCTCGAGACCCAGTACTTC. Full variable domain (outside the CDR3, taken from reference TRBV14 and TRBJ2-5): EAGVTQFPSHSVIEKGQTVTLRCDPISGHDNLYWYRRVMGKEIKFLLHFVKESKQDESGMPNNRFLAERTGGTYSTLKVQPAELEDSGVYFCASSQPVSSGSLETQYFGPGTRLLVL.

The rearrangement uses TRBV5-1 and TRBJ1-1; D unresolved. V lost 3 bases to trimming and J lost 4 bases, with 10 bases between them. The CDR3 contains 13 residues. CDR1 SGHRS and CDR2 YFSETQ come from the germline V gene. In nucleotides, the CDR3 is TGCGCCAGCAGCTCAAGCCCGGGCACTGAAGCTTTCTTT. Its protein is CASSSSPGTEAFF.

Points on this clone: Relative to the germline gene, one junction end is altered; a read error may explain this. The rearrangement joins TRBV9 to TRBJ2-3; D uncertain. The CDR3 loop spans 9 amino acids. Germline-derived CDR1 and CDR2 are SGDLS and YYNGEE. In nucleotides, the CDR3 is TGTGCCAGCAGAGATACGCAGTATTTT. It yields the protein CASRDTQYF.